This T cell receptor (beta chain) was recorded in a study of cytomegalovirus exposure and HLA in healthy donors. With 1 base removed from V and 1 base from J, the gap between germline ends came to 9 bases. Germline V gene lookup returns CDR1 SGHDT and CDR2 YYEEEE. The CDR3 loop spans 15 amino acids. In its sample, this clone was seen a few times. A multiplex PCR was run with 60 Vbeta primers and 13 Jbeta primers. Only in-frame clones appear in the TCRdb table, and some are missing; sequencing was by immunoSEQ multiplex PCR. The sample consists of roughly 120,000 clones, about 16% of them appearing once.

Specimen: PBMCs. This sequence was found in a woman under 30 in good health and CMV-seronegative. The chain has TRBV5-6 and TRBJ2-1; D may be TRBD1 (5 bases). Written as DNA, the CDR3 is TGTGCCAGCAGCTTGCTCCAGGGATCCTACAATGAGCAGTTCTTC. Its translation is CASSLLQGSYNEQFF.